The 24 T cell receptor beta chains below come from one sample, sequenced in a study of T cells in narcolepsy. Produced via immunoSEQ multiplex PCR; TCRdb's table is partial and in-frame only. This table has about 22,000 clones, roughly four fifths appearing once. Sequences were obtained from memory (CD45RA-) CD4+ T cells from blood. These receptor sequences come from a human donor in good health.

The chain couples TRBV5-1 to TRBJ2-1; 7 bases map to TRBD1. Germline CDR1 SGHRS, CDR2 YFSETQ. J gave up 0 bases and V 4 bases, and 4 bases lay outside the gene matches. CDR3 length: 15 amino acids. The CDR3 nucleotides are TGCGCCAGCAGCCCAAGACAGGGCTCCTACAATGAGCAGTTCTTC. Encoded protein: CASSPRQGSYNEQFF.

The rearrangement uses TRBV7-2 and TRBJ1-1; D gene unclear. Germline loops: CDR1 SGHTA, CDR2 FQGNSA. Deletions cut 2 bases from V and 6 bases from J, with 7 bases between. The CDR3 is made up of 12 amino acids. The CDR3 spells CASSLTGAEAFF. The CDR3 DNA reads as TGTGCCAGCAGCTTAACGGGAGCTGAAGCTTTCTTT.

The CDR3 region is CASSLRPKQGTNSPLHF. Here the CDR3 DNA reads TGTGCCAGCAGCTTACGCCCTAAACAGGGGACCAATTCACCCCTCCACTTT. The gene calls are TRBV7-6 and TRBJ1-6; 7 bases align to TRBD1. Germline V gene lookup returns CDR1 SGHVS and CDR2 FNYEAQ. Trimming took 2 bases from V and 7 from J; bases not matched to a gene: 11. The CDR3 has 17 residues. Drawing the rest from reference TRBV7-6 and TRBJ1-6, the complete variable domain is GAGVSQSPRYKVTKRGQDVALRCDPISGHVSLYWYRQALGQGPEFLTYFNYEAQQDKSGLPNDRFSAERPEGSISTLTIQRTEQRDSAMYRCASSLRPKQGTNSPLHFGNGTRLTVT.

This rearrangement joins TRBV5-6 to TRBJ1-1; tentative D call: TRBD1 (5 bases). V was pared by 4 bases and J by 3 bases, with 10 bases between. CDR1 SGHDT and CDR2 YYEEEE come from the germline V gene. The length of the CDR3 is 13 residues. The CDR3 coding sequence is TGTGCCAGCAGCCGGGGCCGGGACACTGAAGCTTTCTTT. Translated, it gives CASSRGRDTEAFF.

The rearrangement joins TRBV4-1 to TRBJ2-1, with TRBD2 as a possible D gene (5 bases). CDR3 length: 15 residues. With 0 bases removed from V and 1 base from J, the gap between germline ends came to 7 bases. Germline CDR1 is MGHRA and CDR2 is YSYEKL. CDR3 in amino acids: CASSQEEVSYNEQFF. The CDR3 bases are TGCGCCAGCAGCCAAGAGGAGGTTTCCTACAATGAGCAGTTCTTC.

The chain has TRBV7-2 and TRBJ2-1, with 12 nucleotides matching TRBD2. J gave up 3 bases and V 4 bases, and 1 base lay outside the gene matches. The CDR3 spans 15 residues. CDR1 is SGHTA, CDR2 FQGNSA, per germline. CDR3 nucleotide sequence: TGTGCCAGCAGCTCTAGCGGGGGGGGCTACAATGAGCAGTTCTTC. Protein product: CASSSSGGGYNEQFF.

This chain joins TRBV5-6 and TRBJ2-4, with D unclear. CDR1 is SGHDT, CDR2 YYEEEE, per germline. CDR3 size: 17 residues. V gave up 0 bases and J gave up 0 bases, with 13 bases separating them. The CDR3 DNA follows: TGTGCCAGCAGCTTGGGAGAACTTCGACTAGCCAAAAACATTCAGTACTTC. Translating gives CASSLGELRLAKNIQYF.

The rearrangement uses TRBV4-1 and TRBJ2-2; maybe TRBD2 (7 bases). CDR1 MGHRA and CDR2 YSYEKL come from the germline V gene. This CDR3 contains 17 residues. The V gene lost 0 bases and the J gene lost 6 bases, with 17 bases spanning the gap. This CDR3 is CASSQDRGGGYPGELFF. DNA for the CDR3: TGCGCCAGCAGCCAAGATAGGGGAGGGGGGTACCCCGGGGAGCTGTTTTTT.

CDR3 in DNA: TGTGCCAGTAGTATGTCTCGACCCGGGGAGCTGTTTTTT. Amino acid sequence: CASSMSRPGELFF. The rearrangement uses TRBV19 and TRBJ2-2; D is ambiguous. Germline V CDR1 and CDR2: LNHDA, SQIVND (reference sequence). V dropped 3 bases and J dropped 6 bases, with 8 bases sitting between them. The CDR3 covers 13 residues.

The chain is built from TRBV5-1 and TRBJ1-1, with D uncertain. CDR3 size: 15 residues. Trimming pared 0 bases from V and 3 bases from J, leaving 12 bases between. Germline V gives CDR1 SGHRS, CDR2 YFSETQ. For the CDR3, the DNA is TGCGCCAGCAGCTTGGGGGCAGACTTTCACACTGAAGCTTTCTTT. Protein sequence: CASSLGADFHTEAFF.

The rearrangement joins TRBV2 to TRBJ2-5; D possibly matches TRBD1 or TRBD2 (6 bases each). CDR3 size: 16 residues. Germline loops: CDR1 SNHLY, CDR2 FYNNEI. V dropped 7 bases and J dropped 5 bases, with 23 bases sitting between them. The CDR3 coding sequence is TGTGCCAGCACCTCCGAGGTTCTGGGGGGCCAGGAGACCCAGTACTTC. Protein sequence: CASTSEVLGGQETQYF.

This clone came up once. In nucleotides, the CDR3 is TGTGCCAGCTCGCCGGGGGCTCCTTCAGATACGCAGTATTTT. It encodes CASSPGAPSDTQYF. V is TRBV18 and J is TRBJ2-3; D is tentatively TRBD1 or TRBD2 (6 bases each). The CDR3 totals 14 residues. The germline V and J ends were trimmed by 6 bases and 4 bases, with 14 bases remaining between them. From germline, CDR1 is KGHSH and CDR2 LQKENI.

V and J are TRBV7-8 and TRBJ2-1; 10 nucleotides align to TRBD2. The CDR3 loop spans 16 amino acids. With V trimmed by 4 bases and J by 9 bases, 12 bases remained unmatched. Germline V gives CDR1 SGHVS, CDR2 FQNEAQ. The CDR3 region has the DNA TGTGCCAGCAGCTCAGCCCTAGCGGGGGTATCCCGTGAGCAGTTCTTC. It translates to CASSSALAGVSREQFF.

V usage is TRBV6-5 and J usage is TRBJ1-1; the D is unclear. The CDR3 contains 11 residues. The germline V gene encodes CDR1 MNHEY and CDR2 SVGAGI. The ends were cut back, 7 bases at V and 4 bases at J, with 7 bases in the middle. Here the CDR3 DNA reads TGTGCCAGCAAAGGCGGCACTGAAGCTTTCTTT. The encoded protein is CASKGGTEAFF.

This clone was seen only a few times. The CDR3 is CASRRTGPQETQYF. The CDR3 bases are TGTGCCAGCAGGAGAACGGGACCGCAAGAGACCCAGTACTTC. The rearrangement links TRBV7-9 to TRBJ2-5, with D possibly being TRBD1 or TRBD2 (5 bases each). The V end lost 6 bases, the J end lost 2 bases, and 13 bases lay between the germline ends. This CDR3 region has 14 residues. Germline V gene data show CDR1 as SEHNR and CDR2 as FQNEAQ (reference sequence).

This rearrangement joins TRBV18 to TRBJ1-1; 7 bases agree with TRBD1. The CDR3 covers 14 residues. Germline lookup yields CDR1 KGHSH and CDR2 LQKENI. J gave up 4 bases and V 3 bases, and 5 bases lay outside the gene matches. CDR3 in amino acids: CASSPGQLGTEAFF. The CDR3 DNA follows: TGTGCCAGCTCACCGGGACAGCTGGGCACTGAAGCTTTCTTT.

The chain uses TRBV5-6 and TRBJ2-5; TRBD2 is a possible D gene (5 bases). The germline V gene has CDR1 SGHDT and CDR2 YYEEEE. The CDR3 has 14 amino acids. Trimming pared 0 bases from V and 5 bases from J, leaving 11 bases between. This CDR3 is CASSLDASRETQYF. As DNA, the CDR3 is TGTGCCAGCAGCTTGGATGCTAGCAGGGAGACCCAGTACTTC.

The chain employs TRBV9 and TRBJ1-2; D might be TRBD1 (6 bases). Trimming cost V 4 bases and J 4 bases, with 14 bases left between them. The CDR3 length is 14 residues. Per germline, CDR1 SGDLS and CDR2 YYNGEE. The CDR3, as DNA: TGTGCCAGCAGCATGACAGGTAGCAGCTATGGCTACACCTTC. This codes for CASSMTGSSYGYTF.

This chain uses TRBV4-1 with TRBJ1-4, with 7 bases lining up with TRBD1. This CDR3 has 16 amino acids. Germline trimming cut 3 bases from V and 1 base from J; bases unmatched to any gene: 5. The germline gives CDR1 MGHRA, CDR2 YSYEKL. In DNA, the CDR3 is TGCGCCAGCAGCCAGGGACAGCTATTAACTAATGAAAAACTGTTTTTT. Its translation is CASSQGQLLTNEKLFF.

The rearrangement links TRBV18 to TRBJ2-3; TRBD2 matches 7 bases. Germline CDR1 and CDR2: KGHSH and LQKENI. The CDR3 length is 18 residues. J lost 4 bases, V lost 3 bases, and 16 bases had no gene match. CDR3 amino acids: CASSPPPRPGREADTQYF. The CDR3 region has the DNA TGTGCCAGCTCACCCCCTCCCCGACCAGGGAGGGAAGCAGATACGCAGTATTTT. Full variable domain (rest looked up from reference TRBV18 and TRBJ2-3): NAGVMQNPRHLVRRRGQEARLRCSPMKGHSHVYWYRQLPEEGLKFMVYLQKENIIDESGMPKERFSAEFPKEGPSILRIQQVVRGDSAAYFCASSPPPRPGREADTQYFGPGTRLTVL.

The chain combines TRBV5-7 with TRBJ2-6; TRBD1 matches at 9 bases. TRBV5-7 is designated an ORF whose function remains uncertain. CDR3 length equals 19 residues. V gave up 0 bases and J gave up 1 base; unmatched junction bases: 8. The CDR3 protein is CASSLDGTGKVSGANVLTF. CDR3 DNA: TGTGCCAGCAGCTTGGATGGGACAGGGAAAGTTTCTGGGGCCAACGTCCTGACTTTC.

This chain links TRBV6-1 with TRBJ1-3; D not certain. There are 15 residues in the CDR3. The germline CDR1 and CDR2 sequences are MNHNS and SASEGT. Trimming left V 8 bases short and J 0 bases short, with 14 bases between. The CDR3 here is CASRLKGFSGNTIYF. As DNA, the CDR3 is TGTGCCAGCCGTCTAAAAGGATTCTCTGGAAACACCATATATTTT.

The J gene is TRBJ1-2, the V gene TRBV15; TRBD1 matches at 9 bases. The junction had 3 bases not matched to a gene; V was cut back by 0 bases and J by 4 bases. The CDR3 consists of 15 residues. The V gene's germline CDR1 is LNHNV and CDR2 YYDKDF (reference sequence). In nucleotides, the CDR3 is TGTGCCACCAGCAGAGATAAGGGACAGGGCTATGGCTACACCTTC. Translating gives CATSRDKGQGYGYTF.

The chain combines TRBV6-5 with TRBJ2-1; D remains ambiguous. Germline CDR1 reads MNHEY; CDR2 reads SVGAGI. The CDR3 length is 14 residues. The V and J ends lost 5 bases and 7 bases respectively, with 15 bases between them. The CDR3 here is CASSELYSRNEQFF. The CDR3 DNA reads TGTGCCAGCAGTGAATTATATTCACGAAATGAGCAGTTCTTC.